A selection of T cell receptor beta chains follows, all from one sample in a study of cytomegalovirus exposure and HLA in healthy donors. Libraries were prepared by immunoSEQ multiplex PCR; TCRdb keeps only in-frame clonotypes and omits some of them. Of hundreds of thousands of clones listed, approximately 80% are singletons. Source material: PBMCs. These receptors all come from a girl aged 10 to 17 in good health and CMV-seronegative. Each CDR3 is given with its conserved first and last residue.

v_call cdr3_aa
TRBV2 CASKTGPSSPLHF
TRBV28 CAISQGSLAGPQHF
TRBV5-5 CASSLDRSNQPQHF
TRBV15 CATSRAAPTSAADNEQFF
TRBV18 CASSPLSGGANVLTF
TRBV18 CASSPRRLLLEDRSGNTIYF
TRBV4-3 CASSQQLTGLNSPLHF
TRBV6-5 CASSVLDRGGYTF
TRBV19 CASSMRYNEQFF
TRBV28 CASSLTGGGKGYTF
TRBV4-2 CASSQAGQAVQYF
TRBV19 CASRPGQGFSGNTIYF
TRBV6-1 CASSEMSVSEAFF
TRBV6-5 CASSYRVLATQYF
TRBV25-1 CAGVTTDRKETQYF
TRBV14 CASSQPPKFPGLYEQYF